This T cell receptor (beta chain) appears in the sequencing data of a study of response to subunit inactivated influenza vaccine. TCRdb reprocessed the RT-PCR reads with MiXCR, giving one entry per CDR3 protein. The sample carries about 650,000 distinct CDR3 sequences, 12% to 15% recorded once. Points on this clonotype: What it recognizes is unknown.

General study points: The authors put forward the suggestion that each seasonal influenza vaccination may bring in only a limited number of new T cells.

The receptor's source is a man over 45 who received an inactivated influenza vaccine. Sequencing was performed on PBMCs from blood, taken 14 to 15 days before vaccination.

CDR3 residues: CAISQAGAGQPQHF. CDR3 coding DNA: TGTGCCATCAGCCAGGCGGGGGCTGGACAGCCCCAGCATTTT. The V gene is TRBV10-3, the J gene TRBJ1-5; TRBD1 might be the D (6 bases). V dropped 6 bases and J dropped 7 bases, with 16 bases sitting between them. The CDR3 spans 14 residues. Germline CDR1 ENHRY, CDR2 SYGVKD.